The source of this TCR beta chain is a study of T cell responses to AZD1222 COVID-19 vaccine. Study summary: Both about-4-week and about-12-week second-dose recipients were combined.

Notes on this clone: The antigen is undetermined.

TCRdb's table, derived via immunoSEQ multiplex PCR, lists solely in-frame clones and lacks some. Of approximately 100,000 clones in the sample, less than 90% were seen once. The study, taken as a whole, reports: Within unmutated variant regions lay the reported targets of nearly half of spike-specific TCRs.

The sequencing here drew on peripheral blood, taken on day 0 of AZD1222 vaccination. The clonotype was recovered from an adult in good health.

DNA of the CDR3: TGTGCCTGGAGTGTCCGACAGGGGGTTCGGGGTGGCTACACCTTC. It is translated as CAWSVRQGVRGGYTF. V usage is TRBV30 and J usage is TRBJ1-2; 9 bases agree with TRBD1. The CDR3 extends over 15 amino acids. After removal of 0 bases from V and 7 bases from J, the junction contained 9 bases not matched to a gene. From germline, CDR1 is GTSNPN and CDR2 SVGIG (reference sequence). The variable domain in full, completed from reference TRBV30 and TRBJ1-2, reads SQTIHQWPATLVQPVGSPLSLECTVEGTSNPNLYWYRQAAGRGLQLLFYSVGIGQISSEVPQNLSASRPQDRQFILSSKKLLLSDSGFYLCAWSVRQGVRGGYTFGSGTRLTVV.